This T cell receptor (beta chain) was identified during a study of vaccination and CD4 T cells after COVID-19. Findings and caveats of the study: Vaccine-specific clones in convalescent patients were spike mono-reactive in 304 of 307 cases. From a median of about 21 to 40, SARS-CoV-2-reactive clonotypes increased, though not significantly.

Sequenced with the Oncomine TCR Beta short-read assay was DNA taken from cultured CD4+ T cells. TCRdb independently ran MiXCR on the PCR reads; one entry per CDR3 protein. The table has roughly 20,000 distinct CDR3 sequences, roughly half seen once. V was trimmed by 3 bases and J by 8 bases, leaving 15 bases between them. The CDR3 runs to 14 residues. Germline V gives CDR1 MNHEY, CDR2 SMNVEV (reference sequence). The treatment was: approximately nine-day PBMC culture with coronavirus spike peptide pools or control peptides (ViraFEST assay). Details on this clonotype: The antigen is undetermined.

The source material was CD4+ T cells from blood, cultured in vitro. V usage is TRBV27 and J usage is TRBJ2-3; a possible D gene is TRBD2 (6 bases). The sequence derives from a human donor who had recovered from COVID-19. CDR3 sequence (DNA): TGTGCCAGCAGTTTTCGACTAGGGTTAGGTACGCAGTATTTT. It specifies CASSFRLGLGTQYF.